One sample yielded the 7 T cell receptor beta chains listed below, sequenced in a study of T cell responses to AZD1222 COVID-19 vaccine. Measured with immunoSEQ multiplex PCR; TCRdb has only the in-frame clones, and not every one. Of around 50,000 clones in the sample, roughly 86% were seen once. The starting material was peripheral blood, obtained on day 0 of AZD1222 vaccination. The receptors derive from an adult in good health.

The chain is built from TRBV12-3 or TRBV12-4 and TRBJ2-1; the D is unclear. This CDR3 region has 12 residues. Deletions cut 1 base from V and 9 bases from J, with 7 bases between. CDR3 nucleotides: TGTGCCAGCAGTTTAGGTTTCACTGAGCAGTTCTTC. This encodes CASSLGFTEQFF.

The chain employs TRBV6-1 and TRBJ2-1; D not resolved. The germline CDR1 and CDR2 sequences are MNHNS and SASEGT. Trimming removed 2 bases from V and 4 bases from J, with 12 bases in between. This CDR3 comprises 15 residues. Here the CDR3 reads CASSEQGSRYNEQFF. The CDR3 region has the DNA TGTGCCAGCAGTGAACAAGGTTCACGATACAATGAGCAGTTCTTC.

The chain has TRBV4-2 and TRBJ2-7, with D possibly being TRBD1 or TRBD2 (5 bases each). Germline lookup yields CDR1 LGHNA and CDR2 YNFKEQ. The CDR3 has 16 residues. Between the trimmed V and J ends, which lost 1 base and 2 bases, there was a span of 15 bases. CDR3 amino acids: CASSQVFGGDPYEQYF. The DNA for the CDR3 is TGTGCCAGCAGCCAAGTTTTTGGGGGAGACCCCTACGAGCAGTACTTC.

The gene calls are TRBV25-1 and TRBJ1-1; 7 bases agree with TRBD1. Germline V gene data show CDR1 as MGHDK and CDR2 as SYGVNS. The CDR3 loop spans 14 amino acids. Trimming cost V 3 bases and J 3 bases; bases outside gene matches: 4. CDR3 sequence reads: CASSETGWDTEAFF. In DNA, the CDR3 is TGTGCCAGCAGTGAGACAGGGTGGGACACTGAAGCTTTCTTT.

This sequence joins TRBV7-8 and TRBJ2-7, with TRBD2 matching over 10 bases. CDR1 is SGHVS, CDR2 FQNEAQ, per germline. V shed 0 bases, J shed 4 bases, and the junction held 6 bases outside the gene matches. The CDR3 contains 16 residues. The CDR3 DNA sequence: TGTGCCAGCAGCTTAGCCTCAGCGGGAGGGGGGTACGAGCAGTACTTC. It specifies CASSLASAGGGYEQYF.

The CDR3 loop is CASSETAAQWEDDYGYTF. CDR3 in DNA: TGTGCCAGTAGTGAAACCGCCGCCCAGTGGGAAGATGATTATGGCTACACCTTC. V usage is TRBV19 and J usage is TRBJ1-2; D call uncertain. CDR1 LNHDA and CDR2 SQIVND come from the germline V gene (reference sequence). Trimming cost V 5 bases and J 5 bases, with 27 bases left between them. The CDR3 loop spans 18 amino acids. Filled out from reference TRBV19 and TRBJ1-2, the complete variable domain reads DGGITQSPKYLFRKEGQNVTLSCEQNLNHDAMYWYRQDPGQGLRLIYYSQIVNDFQKGDIAEGYSVSREKKESFPLTVTSAQKNPTAFYLCASSETAAQWEDDYGYTFGSGTRLTVV.

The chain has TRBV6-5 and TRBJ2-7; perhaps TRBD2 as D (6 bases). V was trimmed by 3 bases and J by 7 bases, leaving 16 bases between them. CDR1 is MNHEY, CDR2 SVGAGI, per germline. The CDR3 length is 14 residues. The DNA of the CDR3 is TGTGCCAGCAGTTATTTTGGGAGGACTTCGGAGCAGTACTTC. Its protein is CASSYFGRTSEQYF.